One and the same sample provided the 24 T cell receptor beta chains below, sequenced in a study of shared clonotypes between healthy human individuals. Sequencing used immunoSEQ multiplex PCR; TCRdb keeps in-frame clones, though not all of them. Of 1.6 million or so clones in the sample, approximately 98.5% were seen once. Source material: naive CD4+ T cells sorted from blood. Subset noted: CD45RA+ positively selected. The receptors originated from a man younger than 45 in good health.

The CDR3 bases are TGTGCCAGCAGCAGGCGGGAGACGAACACCGGGGAGCTGTTTTTT. It specifies CASSRRETNTGELFF. The V gene is TRBV5-5, the J gene TRBJ2-2; 7 bases are shared with TRBD2. Germline V gene data show CDR1 as SGHKS and CDR2 as YYEKEE (reference sequence). Trimming removed 4 bases from V and 0 bases from J; junction bases left unmatched: 3. This CDR3 has 15 residues.

This chain's CDR3 is CASSYGVVNEQFF. DNA of the CDR3: TGTGCCAGCAGTTATGGGGTGGTCAATGAGCAGTTCTTC. This sequence joins TRBV6-5 and TRBJ2-1, with D hard to call. The CDR3 covers 13 residues. V lost 3 bases, J lost 6 bases, and 9 bases lay in between. Germline CDR1 and CDR2: MNHEY and SVGAGI.

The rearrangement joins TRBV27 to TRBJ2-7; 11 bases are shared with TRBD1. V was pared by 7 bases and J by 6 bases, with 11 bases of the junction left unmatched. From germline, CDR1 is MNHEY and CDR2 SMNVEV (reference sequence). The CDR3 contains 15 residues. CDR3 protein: CASNPYHGTGGEQYF. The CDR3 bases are TGTGCCAGCAATCCATACCACGGGACAGGGGGCGAGCAGTACTTC.

CDR3 DNA: TGCGCCAGCAGCTTGGCAGGGGCGAACACTGAAGCTTTCTTT. Translating gives CASSLAGANTEAFF. V is TRBV5-1 and J is TRBJ1-1, with D perhaps matching TRBD1 (6 bases). The CDR3 extends over 14 amino acids. The germline CDR1 and CDR2 sequences are SGHRS and YFSETQ. V dropped 0 bases and J dropped 1 base, with 7 bases sitting between them.

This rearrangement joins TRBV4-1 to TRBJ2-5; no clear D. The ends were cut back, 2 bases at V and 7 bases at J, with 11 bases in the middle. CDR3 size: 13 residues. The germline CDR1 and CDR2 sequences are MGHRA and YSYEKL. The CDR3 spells CASSQTPTPTQYF. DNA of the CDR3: TGCGCCAGCAGCCAAACCCCGACTCCGACCCAGTACTTC.

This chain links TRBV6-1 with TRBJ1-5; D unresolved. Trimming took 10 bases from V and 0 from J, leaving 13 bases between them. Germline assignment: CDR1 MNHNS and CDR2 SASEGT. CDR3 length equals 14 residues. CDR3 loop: CATRLEASNQPQHF. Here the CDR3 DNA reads TGTGCCACCCGGTTGGAGGCTAGCAATCAGCCCCAGCATTTT.

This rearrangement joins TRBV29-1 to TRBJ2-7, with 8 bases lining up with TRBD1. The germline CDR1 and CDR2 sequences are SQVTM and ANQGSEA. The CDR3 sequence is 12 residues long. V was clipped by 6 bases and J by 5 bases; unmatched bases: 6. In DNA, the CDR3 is TGCAGCGTAGGTTCAGGGGGCAACGAGCAGTACTTC. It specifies CSVGSGGNEQYF.

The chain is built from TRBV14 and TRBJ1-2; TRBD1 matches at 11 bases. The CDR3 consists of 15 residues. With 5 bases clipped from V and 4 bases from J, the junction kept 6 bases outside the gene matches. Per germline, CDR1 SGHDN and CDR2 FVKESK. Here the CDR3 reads CASSLMDRGLYGYTF. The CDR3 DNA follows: TGTGCCAGCAGCTTAATGGACAGGGGGCTCTATGGCTACACCTTC.

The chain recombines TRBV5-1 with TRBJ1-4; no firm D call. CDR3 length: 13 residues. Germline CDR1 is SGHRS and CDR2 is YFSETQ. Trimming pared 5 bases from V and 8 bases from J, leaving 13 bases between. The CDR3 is CASRQEIKEKLFF. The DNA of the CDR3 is TGCGCCAGCAGGCAGGAGATTAAGGAAAAACTGTTTTTT.

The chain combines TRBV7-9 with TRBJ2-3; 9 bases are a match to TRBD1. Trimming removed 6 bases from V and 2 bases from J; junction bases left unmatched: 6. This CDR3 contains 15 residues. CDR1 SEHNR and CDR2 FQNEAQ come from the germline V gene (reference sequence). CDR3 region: CASRGGQGSTDTQYF. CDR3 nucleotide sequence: TGTGCCAGCAGAGGGGGACAGGGTTCCACAGATACGCAGTATTTT.

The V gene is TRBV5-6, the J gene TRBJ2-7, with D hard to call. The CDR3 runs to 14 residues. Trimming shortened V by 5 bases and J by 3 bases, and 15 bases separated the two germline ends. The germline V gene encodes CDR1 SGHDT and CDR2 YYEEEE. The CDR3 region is CASSTGSPRYEQYF. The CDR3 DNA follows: TGTGCCAGCAGTACCGGGTCCCCCCGCTACGAGCAGTACTTC.

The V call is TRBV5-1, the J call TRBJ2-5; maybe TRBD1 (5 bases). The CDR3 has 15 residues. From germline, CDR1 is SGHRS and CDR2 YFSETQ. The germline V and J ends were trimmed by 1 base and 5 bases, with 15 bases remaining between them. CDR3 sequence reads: CASSLSVQVEETQYF. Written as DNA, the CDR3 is TGCGCCAGCAGCTTGTCAGTACAGGTGGAGGAGACCCAGTACTTC.

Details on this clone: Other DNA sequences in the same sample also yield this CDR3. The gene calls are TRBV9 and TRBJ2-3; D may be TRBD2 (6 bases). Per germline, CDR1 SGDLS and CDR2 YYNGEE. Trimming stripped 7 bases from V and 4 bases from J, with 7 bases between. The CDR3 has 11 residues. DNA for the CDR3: TGTGCCAGCTCGGGGGCAGATACGCAGTATTTT. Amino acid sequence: CASSGADTQYF.

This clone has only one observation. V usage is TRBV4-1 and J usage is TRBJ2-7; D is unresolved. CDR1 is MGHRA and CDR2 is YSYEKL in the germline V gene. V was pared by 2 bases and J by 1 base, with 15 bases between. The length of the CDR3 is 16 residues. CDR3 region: CASSQIHMAASYEQYF. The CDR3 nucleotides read TGCGCCAGCAGCCAAATTCACATGGCAGCTTCCTACGAGCAGTACTTC.

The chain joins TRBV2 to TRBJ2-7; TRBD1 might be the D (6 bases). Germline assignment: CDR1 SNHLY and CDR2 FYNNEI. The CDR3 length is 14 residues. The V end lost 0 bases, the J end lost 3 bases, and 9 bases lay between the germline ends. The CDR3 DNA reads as TGTGCCAGCAGTGAAGCGCAGGGGCACTACGAGCAGTACTTC. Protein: CASSEAQGHYEQYF.

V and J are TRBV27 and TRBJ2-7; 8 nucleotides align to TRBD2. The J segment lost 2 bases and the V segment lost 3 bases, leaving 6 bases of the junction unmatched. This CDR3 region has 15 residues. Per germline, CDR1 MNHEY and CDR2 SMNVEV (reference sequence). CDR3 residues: CASSFHLAGAYEQYF. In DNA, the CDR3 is TGTGCCAGCAGTTTTCACCTAGCGGGCGCCTACGAGCAGTACTTC.

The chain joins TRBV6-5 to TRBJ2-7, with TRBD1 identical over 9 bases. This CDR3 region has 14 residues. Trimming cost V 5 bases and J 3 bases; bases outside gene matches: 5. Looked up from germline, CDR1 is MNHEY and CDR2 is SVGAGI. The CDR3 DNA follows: TGTGCCAGCAGTCCGCCGGGACAGGGCTACGAGCAGTACTTC. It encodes CASSPPGQGYEQYF.

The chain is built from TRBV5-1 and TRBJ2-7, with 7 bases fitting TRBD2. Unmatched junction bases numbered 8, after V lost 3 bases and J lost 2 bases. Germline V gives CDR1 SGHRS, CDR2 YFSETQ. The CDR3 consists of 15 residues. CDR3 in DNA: TGCGCCAGCAGCTCCCTGAGCGGGGACGCCTACGAGCAGTACTTC. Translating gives CASSSLSGDAYEQYF.

The CDR3 region is CASSPGAAGSGEQYF. The DNA for the CDR3 is TGTGCCAGCTCACCCGGGGCGGCCGGGAGTGGCGAGCAGTACTTC. The chain couples TRBV18 to TRBJ2-7; D is possibly TRBD2 (6 bases). Germline values: CDR1 KGHSH, CDR2 LQKENI. The CDR3 is 15 amino acids. V was pared by 3 bases and J by 6 bases, with 18 bases between.

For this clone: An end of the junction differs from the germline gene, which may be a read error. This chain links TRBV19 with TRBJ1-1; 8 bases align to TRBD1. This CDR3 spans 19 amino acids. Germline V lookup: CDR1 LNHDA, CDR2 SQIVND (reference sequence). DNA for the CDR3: TGTGCCAGTAGTATAGATCACCCCCTGGTCAGGGGGCTGAATACTGAAGCTTTCTTT. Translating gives CASSIDHPLVRGLNTEAFF.

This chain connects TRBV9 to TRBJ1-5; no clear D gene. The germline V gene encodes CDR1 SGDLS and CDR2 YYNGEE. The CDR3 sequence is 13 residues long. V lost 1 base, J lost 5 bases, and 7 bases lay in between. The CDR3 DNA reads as TGTGCCAGCAGCGTACGTCCCGATCAGCCCCAGCATTTT. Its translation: CASSVRPDQPQHF.

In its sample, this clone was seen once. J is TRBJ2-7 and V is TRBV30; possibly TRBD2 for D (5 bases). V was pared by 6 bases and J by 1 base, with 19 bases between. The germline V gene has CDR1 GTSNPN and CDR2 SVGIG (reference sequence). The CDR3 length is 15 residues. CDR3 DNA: TGTGCCTGCTCGGCCCGTTCGGGAAAATCCTACGAGCAGTACTTC. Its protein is CACSARSGKSYEQYF.

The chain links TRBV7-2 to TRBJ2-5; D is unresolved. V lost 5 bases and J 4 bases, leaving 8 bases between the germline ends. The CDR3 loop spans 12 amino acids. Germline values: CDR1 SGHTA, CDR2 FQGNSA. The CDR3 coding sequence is TGTGCCAGCAGCCCCGTGGCAGAGACCCAGTACTTC. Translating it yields CASSPVAETQYF.

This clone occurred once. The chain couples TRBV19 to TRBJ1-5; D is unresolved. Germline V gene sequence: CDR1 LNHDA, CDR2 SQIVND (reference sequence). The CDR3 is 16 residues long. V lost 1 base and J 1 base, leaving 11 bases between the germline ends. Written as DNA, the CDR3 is TGTGCCAGTAGTATAGGCGCCAGAGAAAGCAATCAGCCCCAGCATTTT. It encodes CASSIGARESNQPQHF.